These 30 T cell receptor beta chains originate from one sample sequenced in a study of CD8 T cells in Susac syndrome (dated by TCRdb to about 2019). Library preparation used the immunoSEQ multiplex PCR assay. RNA was extracted using the RNeasy kit, and roughly 0.45 to 1 ug of the RNA was reverse transcribed with random hexamers. TCRdb trimmed public reads at Q25 via fastp, called clones via MiXCR and kept in-frame beta chains. A single entry per CDR3 protein holds the most common genes and DNA from its merged rows. This sample holds some 130,000 distinct CDR3 sequences; approximately 95% were observed only once. Under 0.2% of the sample goes to the ten largest clones. The sample taken for sequencing was CD8+ T cells from PBMCs. These receptors all stem from a human donor with Susac syndrome.

The chain has TRBV7-6 and TRBJ2-3, with D hard to call. The CDR3 contains 12 residues. Germline CDR1 SGHVS, CDR2 FNYEAQ. V was trimmed by 5 bases and J by 6 bases, leaving 9 bases between them. The CDR3 DNA reads as TGTGCCAGCAGCATACCGGAGGATACGCAGTATTTT. The encoded protein is CASSIPEDTQYF.

This rearrangement joins TRBV11-2 to TRBJ2-2, with a possible D match to TRBD2 (6 bases). The germline V gene has CDR1 SGHAT and CDR2 FQNNGV. The CDR3 extends over 16 amino acids. V was pared by 3 bases and J by 4 bases, with 15 bases between. CDR3: CASSFQKRALTGELFF. CDR3 coding DNA: TGTGCCAGCAGCTTTCAAAAGCGGGCCCTCACCGGGGAGCTGTTTTTT.

This chain links TRBV7-3 with TRBJ2-2; D may be TRBD2 (6 bases). V was trimmed by 2 bases and J by 5 bases, leaving 9 bases between them. The germline CDR1 and CDR2 sequences are SGHTA and FQGTGA. CDR3 length: 14 amino acids. In nucleotides, the CDR3 is TGTGCCAGCAGCTTAGGGACTTATACCGGGGAGCTGTTTTTT. This codes for CASSLGTYTGELFF.

About this clonotype: As the CDR3 is not closed by the conserved phenylalanine or tryptophan, this likely results from a read error. The chain combines TRBV12-3 or TRBV12-4 with TRBJ2-6, with unresolved D. The CDR3 totals 14 residues. The ends were cut back, 6 bases at V and 0 bases at J, with 6 bases in the middle. The CDR3 loop is CASSQVSGANVLTL. The CDR3 DNA is TGTGCCAGCAGCCAGGTCTCTGGGGCCAACGTCCTGACTCTC.

The CDR3 sequence: CASSFGRMAYEQYF. The CDR3 nucleotides are TGTGCCAGCAGCTTCGGGAGGATGGCCTACGAGCAGTACTTC. The chain has TRBV11-2 and TRBJ2-7, with 7 bases that match TRBD2. The germline gives CDR1 SGHAT, CDR2 FQNNGV. Trimming cost V 3 bases and J 2 bases; bases outside gene matches: 4. This CDR3 has 14 amino acids.

This chain joins TRBV27 and TRBJ2-7; weak D call: TRBD1 (5 bases). CDR1 and CDR2 from the germline V gene are MNHEY and SMNVEV (reference sequence). Trimming left V 2 bases short and J 1 base short, with 6 bases between. This CDR3 region has 13 residues. The CDR3 DNA is TGTGCCAGCAGTTTACGGACATCCTACGAGCAGTACTTC. Encoded protein: CASSLRTSYEQYF.

The chain joins TRBV11-2 to TRBJ1-1; D remains ambiguous. Germline values: CDR1 SGHAT, CDR2 FQNNGV. V was clipped by 8 bases and J by 6 bases, with 10 bases between them. The CDR3 extends over 11 amino acids. Written as DNA, the CDR3 is TGTGCCAGCCTACGGGGATCTGAAGCTTTCTTT. Amino acid sequence: CASLRGSEAFF.

This sequence joins TRBV2 and TRBJ2-7; TRBD1 matches at 7 bases. The V segment lost 6 bases and the J segment 5 bases; nucleotides outside the gene matches: 16. The CDR3 totals 16 residues. In germline, CDR1 is SNHLY, CDR2 FYNNEI. Here the CDR3 reads CASSLPTGSSSDEQYF. CDR3 sequence (DNA): TGTGCCAGCAGCTTACCGACAGGGTCGAGTAGCGACGAGCAGTACTTC.

The V call is TRBV28, the J call TRBJ2-7, with no clear D. V was trimmed by 4 bases and J by 4 bases, leaving 8 bases between them. CDR3 length: 12 amino acids. Germline V gene data show CDR1 as MDHEN and CDR2 as SYDVKM. CDR3 in DNA: TGTGCCAGCAGTTGGGGATCTTACGAGCAGTACTTC. The encoded protein is CASSWGSYEQYF.

This chain links TRBV6-2 or TRBV6-3 with TRBJ1-1; tentative D call: TRBD1 (5 bases). Looked up from germline, CDR1 is MNHEY and CDR2 is SVGEGT. Trimming cost V 5 bases and J 0 bases, with 13 bases left between them. The CDR3 loop spans 15 amino acids. CDR3 sequence reads: CASSRPAGLNTEAFF. CDR3 DNA: TGTGCCAGCAGTAGACCCGCAGGGCTGAACACTGAAGCTTTCTTT.

This clonotype came up once. The chain links TRBV27 to TRBJ2-7, with TRBD2 as a possible D gene (5 bases). Germline loops: CDR1 MNHEY, CDR2 SMNVEV (reference sequence). Trimming removed 5 bases from V and 7 bases from J, with 21 bases in between. The length of the CDR3 is 15 residues. CDR3 amino acids: CASSQGLPLPREQYF. For the CDR3, the DNA is TGTGCCAGCAGTCAAGGACTCCCTCTTCCTCGTGAGCAGTACTTC.

This clonotype appeared once. V and J are TRBV20-1 and TRBJ2-7; D gene uncertain. Germline V gene data show CDR1 as DFQATT and CDR2 as SNEGSKA (reference sequence). This CDR3 comprises 11 residues. Trimming pared 3 bases from V and 5 bases from J, leaving 8 bases between. The CDR3 nucleotides read TGCAGTGCTAGTCAAGTTCACGAGCAGTACTTC. Translating gives CSASQVHEQYF.

This chain uses TRBV13 with TRBJ2-1; tentatively, D is TRBD1 or TRBD2 (5 bases each). V was cut by 5 bases and J by 12 bases, with 17 bases left in between. The CDR3 is 13 residues long. Per germline, CDR1 PRHDT and CDR2 FYEKMQ (reference sequence). The CDR3 bases are TGTGCCAGCAGCCCGGGACGAACGTATGGGCAGTTCTTC. This gives the protein CASSPGRTYGQFF.

This clonotype has a single count. The chain recombines TRBV6-5 with TRBJ2-5; tentatively, D is TRBD1 or TRBD2 (6 bases each). V was trimmed by 2 bases and J by 5 bases, leaving 18 bases between them. The CDR3 consists of 16 residues. Per germline, CDR1 MNHEY and CDR2 SVGAGI. For the CDR3, the DNA is TGTGCCAGCAGTTACCATAAGCGTCTAGGGGGGGAGACCCAGTACTTC. Translating it yields CASSYHKRLGGETQYF.

The chain links TRBV2 to TRBJ2-1; TRBD2 agrees at 14 bases. The V segment lost 7 bases and the J segment 9 bases; nucleotides outside the gene matches: 11. This CDR3 comprises 16 residues. The V gene's germline CDR1 is SNHLY and CDR2 FYNNEI. Here the CDR3 DNA reads TGTGCCAGCAATACAGGGCTGGGACTAGCGGGAGTTGAGCAGTTCTTC. Its translation is CASNTGLGLAGVEQFF.

The CDR3 region has the DNA TGTGCCAGCAGCTTCCACAGGGGGCGCTGGTATGGCTACACCTTC. Residues: CASSFHRGRWYGYTF. V usage is TRBV5-6 and J usage is TRBJ1-2; the match to TRBD1 covers 9 bases. This CDR3 comprises 15 residues. Germline V gives CDR1 SGHDT, CDR2 YYEEEE. With V trimmed by 2 bases and J by 5 bases, 7 bases remained unmatched.

This chain connects TRBV3-1 to TRBJ2-7; D is perhaps TRBD2 (7 bases). This CDR3 comprises 14 residues. Germline lookup yields CDR1 LGHDT and CDR2 YNNKEL (reference sequence). V lost 2 bases, J lost 6 bases, and 14 bases lay in between. CDR3: CASSQPNREGEQYF. The CDR3 DNA is TGTGCCAGCAGCCAACCAAACAGGGAGGGCGAGCAGTACTTC.

The chain employs TRBV24-1 and TRBJ2-3; D perhaps matches TRBD2 (6 bases). With 5 bases removed from V and 7 bases from J, the gap between germline ends came to 12 bases. From germline, CDR1 is KGHDR and CDR2 SFDVKD. The CDR3 is 13 amino acids. CDR3 sequence: CATSGRGDHTQYF. In DNA form, the CDR3 reads TGTGCCACCAGTGGTCGCGGGGATCATACGCAGTATTTT.

The chain carries TRBV24-1 and TRBJ2-7; no reliable D call. CDR3 length equals 13 residues. The germline V and J ends were trimmed by 2 bases and 7 bases, with 11 bases remaining between them. Germline CDR1 reads KGHDR; CDR2 reads SFDVKD. CDR3: CATSDSLRAEQYF. CDR3 nucleotide sequence: TGTGCCACCAGTGATTCCCTTAGGGCGGAGCAGTACTTC.

V is TRBV30 and J is TRBJ2-7; D may match TRBD1 or TRBD2 (6 bases each). The V gene's germline CDR1 is GTSNPN and CDR2 SVGIG (reference sequence). This CDR3 is 18 amino acids long. The V end was cut by 5 bases, the J end by 1 base, with 27 bases between. CDR3 amino acids: CAWGQRWGRTEQSYEQYF. Here the CDR3 DNA reads TGTGCCTGGGGCCAACGCTGGGGGAGGACAGAACAGTCCTACGAGCAGTACTTC.

In DNA, the CDR3 is TGTGCCAGCGGGCACAATGAGCAGTTCTTC. Its protein is CASGHNEQFF. The rearrangement uses TRBV27 and TRBJ2-1; D not certain. CDR1 MNHEY and CDR2 SMNVEV come from the germline V gene (reference sequence). The CDR3 extends over 10 amino acids. The V and J ends lost 8 bases and 5 bases respectively, with 4 bases between them.

This clonotype was picked up a small number of times. The V call is TRBV4-1, the J call TRBJ2-7, with 8 bases identical to TRBD1. Germline V gene data show CDR1 as MGHRA and CDR2 as YSYEKL. V shed 7 bases and J 5 bases; nucleotides not matched to a gene: 10. The CDR3 runs 14 residues. The DNA of the CDR3 is TGCGCCAGCAAACCGACAGGGGTGCTAGACGAGCAGTACTTC. This sequence encodes CASKPTGVLDEQYF.

This chain's CDR3 is CASSPVMGLAANTEAFF. The CDR3 DNA reads TGTGCCAGCTCACCAGTCATGGGGCTTGCAGCGAACACTGAAGCTTTCTTT. V gene TRBV18 combines with J gene TRBJ1-1; D possibly corresponds to TRBD1 (5 bases). The V and J ends lost 2 bases and 1 base respectively, with 17 bases between them. The germline CDR1 and CDR2 sequences are KGHSH and LQKENI. The CDR3 loop spans 17 amino acids.

The chain joins TRBV30 to TRBJ1-2; D is perhaps TRBD1 (5 bases). With 3 bases removed from V and 5 bases from J, the gap between germline ends came to 13 bases. CDR1 and CDR2 from the germline V gene are GTSNPN and SVGIG (reference sequence). This CDR3 is 13 amino acids long. CDR3 in amino acids: CAWSHTGGYGYTF. The CDR3 region has the DNA TGTGCCTGGAGCCATACTGGGGGATATGGCTACACCTTC.

V and J are TRBV25-1 and TRBJ2-1; D possibly corresponds to TRBD2 (5 bases). V lost 7 bases, J lost 2 bases, and 9 bases lay in between. The CDR3 is made up of 13 amino acids. Germline V gives CDR1 MGHDK, CDR2 SYGVNS. The CDR3 is CASKPGTYNEQFF. DNA of the CDR3: TGTGCCAGCAAACCCGGGACCTACAATGAGCAGTTCTTC.

The rearrangement joins TRBV12-3 or TRBV12-4 to TRBJ2-7; no clear D. Trimming took 3 bases from V and 2 from J, leaving 20 bases between them. The CDR3 contains 17 residues. The CDR3 here is CASSFTAAWGATYEQYF. In DNA, the CDR3 is TGTGCCAGCAGTTTTACGGCAGCGTGGGGTGCCACCTACGAGCAGTACTTC.

This sequence joins TRBV5-1 and TRBJ2-6; 7 nucleotides line up with TRBD1. J gave up 2 bases and V 4 bases, and 3 bases lay outside the gene matches. This CDR3 contains 15 residues. CDR1 is SGHRS, CDR2 YFSETQ, per germline. The CDR3 sequence: CASSTGTAGANVLTF. The CDR3 bases are TGCGCCAGCAGCACCGGGACAGCTGGGGCCAACGTCCTGACTTTC. Together with reference TRBV5-1 and TRBJ2-6, the CDR3 gives the full variable domain: KAGVTQTPRYLIKTRGQQVTLSCSPISGHRSVSWYQQTPGQGLQFLFEYFSETQRNKGNFPGRFSGRQFSNSRSEMNVSTLELGDSALYLCASSTGTAGANVLTFGAGSRLTVL.

The chain recombines TRBV9 with TRBJ1-5; D is uncertain. V gave up 3 bases and J gave up 5 bases, with 12 bases separating them. Per germline, CDR1 SGDLS and CDR2 YYNGEE. The CDR3 consists of 14 residues. CDR3 in DNA: TGTGCCAGCAGCGAGTCCGGGGTGCATCAGCCCCAGCATTTT. Protein: CASSESGVHQPQHF.

V usage is TRBV19 and J usage is TRBJ1-1; D is unresolved. The CDR3 has 13 residues. Per germline, CDR1 LNHDA and CDR2 SQIVND (reference sequence). The germline V and J ends were trimmed by 5 bases and 1 base, with 8 bases remaining between them. CDR3 coding DNA: TGTGCCAGTAGTGTATATAGGAACACTGAAGCTTTCTTT. Encoded protein: CASSVYRNTEAFF.

The chain recombines TRBV7-3 with TRBJ2-1, with 12 bases lining up with TRBD2. Germline CDR1 and CDR2: SGHTA and FQGTGA. This CDR3 spans 16 amino acids. With V trimmed by 3 bases and J by 3 bases, 3 bases remained unmatched. The CDR3 DNA reads TGTGCCAGCAGCTTCCTAGCGGGAGGGGGCTACAATGAGCAGTTCTTC. As protein: CASSFLAGGGYNEQFF.